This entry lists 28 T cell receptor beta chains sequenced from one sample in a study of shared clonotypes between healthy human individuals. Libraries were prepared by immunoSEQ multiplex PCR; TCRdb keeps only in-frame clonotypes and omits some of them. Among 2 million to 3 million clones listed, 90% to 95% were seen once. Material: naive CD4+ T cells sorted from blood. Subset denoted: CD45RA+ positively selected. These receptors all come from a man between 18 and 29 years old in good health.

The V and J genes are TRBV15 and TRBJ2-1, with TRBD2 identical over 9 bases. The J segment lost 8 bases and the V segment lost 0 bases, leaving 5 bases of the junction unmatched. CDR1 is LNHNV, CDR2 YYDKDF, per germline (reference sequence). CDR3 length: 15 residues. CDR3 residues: CATSRDQGLAHEQFF. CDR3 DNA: TGTGCCACCAGCAGAGATCAGGGACTAGCCCATGAGCAGTTCTTC.

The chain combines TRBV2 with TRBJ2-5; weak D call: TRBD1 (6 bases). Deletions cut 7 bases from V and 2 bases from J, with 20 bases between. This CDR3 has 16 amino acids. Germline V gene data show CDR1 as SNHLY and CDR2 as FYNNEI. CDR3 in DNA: TGTGCCAGCAACAGCCCTTCTTGGACAGCTCAAGAGACCCAGTACTTC. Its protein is CASNSPSWTAQETQYF.

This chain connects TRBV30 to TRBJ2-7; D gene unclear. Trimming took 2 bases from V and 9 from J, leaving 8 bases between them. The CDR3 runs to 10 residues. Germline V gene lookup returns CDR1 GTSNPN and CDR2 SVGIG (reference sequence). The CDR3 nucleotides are TGTGCCTGGAGTAGCCCGGGGCAGTACTTC. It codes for CAWSSPGQYF.

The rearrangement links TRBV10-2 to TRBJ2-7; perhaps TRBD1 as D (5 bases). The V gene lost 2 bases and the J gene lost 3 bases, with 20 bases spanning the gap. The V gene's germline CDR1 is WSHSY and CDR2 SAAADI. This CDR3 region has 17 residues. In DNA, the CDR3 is TGCGCCAGCAGTGAGAAATTTGGGGCCTTGGGAAACTACGAGCAGTACTTC. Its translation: CASSEKFGALGNYEQYF.

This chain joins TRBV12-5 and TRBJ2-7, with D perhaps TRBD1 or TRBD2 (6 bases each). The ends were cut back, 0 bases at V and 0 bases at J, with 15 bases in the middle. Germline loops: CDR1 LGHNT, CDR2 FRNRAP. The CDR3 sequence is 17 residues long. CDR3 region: CASGLVGGGQSSYEQYF. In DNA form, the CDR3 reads TGTGCTAGTGGTTTGGTGGGGGGTGGACAGTCCTCCTACGAGCAGTACTTC.

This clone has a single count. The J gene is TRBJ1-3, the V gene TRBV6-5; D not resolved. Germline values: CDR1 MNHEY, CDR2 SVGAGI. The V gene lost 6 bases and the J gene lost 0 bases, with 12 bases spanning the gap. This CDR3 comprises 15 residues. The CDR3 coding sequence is TGTGCCAGCAGAGCGGCCGGAAGCTCTGGAAACACCATATATTTT. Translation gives CASRAAGSSGNTIYF.

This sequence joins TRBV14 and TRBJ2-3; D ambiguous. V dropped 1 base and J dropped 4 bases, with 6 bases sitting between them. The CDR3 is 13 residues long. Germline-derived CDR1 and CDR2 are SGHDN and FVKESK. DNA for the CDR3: TGTGCCAGCAGCCAAGTGGGGTCAGATACGCAGTATTTT. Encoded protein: CASSQVGSDTQYF.

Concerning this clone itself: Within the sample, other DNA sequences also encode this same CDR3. The CDR3, as DNA: TGTGCCAGCAGCGTAAGTCCGGGGAACACCGGGGAGCTGTTTTTT. It yields the protein CASSVSPGNTGELFF. The chain couples TRBV9 to TRBJ2-2; D not resolved. This CDR3 is built from 15 residues. Trimming took off 1 base at V and 1 base at J, with 8 bases between the two ends. Germline V CDR1 and CDR2: SGDLS, YYNGEE.

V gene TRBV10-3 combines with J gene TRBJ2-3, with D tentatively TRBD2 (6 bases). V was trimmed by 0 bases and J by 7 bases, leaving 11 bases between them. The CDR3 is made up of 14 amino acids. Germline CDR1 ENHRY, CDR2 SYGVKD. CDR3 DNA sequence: TGTGCCATCAGTGAGTCATCGGGGAGGTATACGCAGTATTTT. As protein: CAISESSGRYTQYF.

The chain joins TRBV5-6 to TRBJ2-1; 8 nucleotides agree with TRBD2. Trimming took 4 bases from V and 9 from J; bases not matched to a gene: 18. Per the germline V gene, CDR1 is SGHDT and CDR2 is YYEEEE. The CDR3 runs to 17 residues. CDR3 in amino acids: CASSPREGRTRRGEQFF. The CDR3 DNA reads TGTGCCAGCAGCCCCCGGGAGGGCAGGACCAGGCGGGGTGAGCAGTTCTTC. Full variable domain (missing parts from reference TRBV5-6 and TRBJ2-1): DAGVTQSPTHLIKTRGQQVTLRCSPKSGHDTVSWYQQALGQGPQFIFQYYEEEERQRGNFPDRFSGHQFPNYSSELNVNALLLGDSALYLCASSPREGRTRRGEQFFGPGTRLTVL.

This CDR3 reads CASSAQGAAVRQETQYF. The CDR3 region has the DNA TGCGCCAGCAGCGCCCAGGGGGCGGCGGTCCGGCAAGAGACCCAGTACTTC. The V gene is TRBV5-1, the J gene TRBJ2-5, with 8 bases aligning to TRBD1. The V and J ends lost 4 bases and 2 bases, in that order; junction bases with no gene match: 13. This CDR3 spans 17 amino acids. Germline loops: CDR1 SGHRS, CDR2 YFSETQ.

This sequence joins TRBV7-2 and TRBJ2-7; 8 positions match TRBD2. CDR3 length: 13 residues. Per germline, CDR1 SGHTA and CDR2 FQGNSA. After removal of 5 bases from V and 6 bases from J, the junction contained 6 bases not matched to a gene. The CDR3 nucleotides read TGTGCCAGCAGCGCCCGGAGCGGGGGCGAGCAGTACTTC. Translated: CASSARSGGEQYF.

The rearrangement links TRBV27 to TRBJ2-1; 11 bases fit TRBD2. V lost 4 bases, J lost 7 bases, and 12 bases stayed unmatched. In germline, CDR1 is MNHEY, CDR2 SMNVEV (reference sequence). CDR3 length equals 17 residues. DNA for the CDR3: TGTGCCAGCAGTTCCCTCCGACTAGCGGGATCCAGGAATGAGCAGTTCTTC. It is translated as CASSSLRLAGSRNEQFF.

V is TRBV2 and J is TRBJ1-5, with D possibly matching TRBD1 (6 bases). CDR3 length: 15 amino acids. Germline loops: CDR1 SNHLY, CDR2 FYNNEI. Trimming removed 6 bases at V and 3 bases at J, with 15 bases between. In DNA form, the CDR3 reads TGTGCCAGCAGCGGAGGGGGGGGAAACAATCAGCCCCAGCATTTT. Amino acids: CASSGGGGNNQPQHF.

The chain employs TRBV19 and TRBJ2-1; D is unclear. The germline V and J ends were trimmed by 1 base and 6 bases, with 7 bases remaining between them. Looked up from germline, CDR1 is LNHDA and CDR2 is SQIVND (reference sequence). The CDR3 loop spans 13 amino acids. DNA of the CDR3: TGTGCCAGTAGTATAGGGGTGGGCAATGAGCAGTTCTTC. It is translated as CASSIGVGNEQFF.

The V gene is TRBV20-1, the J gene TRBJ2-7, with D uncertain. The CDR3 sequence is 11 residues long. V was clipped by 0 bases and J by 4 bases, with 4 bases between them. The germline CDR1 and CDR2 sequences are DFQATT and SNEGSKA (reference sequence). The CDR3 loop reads CSARDMYEQYF. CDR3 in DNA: TGCAGTGCTAGAGATATGTACGAGCAGTACTTC.

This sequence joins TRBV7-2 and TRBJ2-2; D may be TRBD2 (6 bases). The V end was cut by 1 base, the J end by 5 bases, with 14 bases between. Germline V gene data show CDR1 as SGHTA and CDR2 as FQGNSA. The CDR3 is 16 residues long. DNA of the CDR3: TGTGCCAGCAGCTTAGTCGGGGGACCCCTAACCGGGGAGCTGTTTTTT. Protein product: CASSLVGGPLTGELFF.

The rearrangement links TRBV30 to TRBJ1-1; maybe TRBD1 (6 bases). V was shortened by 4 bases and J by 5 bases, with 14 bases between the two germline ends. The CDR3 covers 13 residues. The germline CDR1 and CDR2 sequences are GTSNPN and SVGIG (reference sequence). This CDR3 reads CAWTQRGDTEAFF. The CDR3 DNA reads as TGTGCCTGGACCCAAAGGGGGGATACTGAAGCTTTCTTT.

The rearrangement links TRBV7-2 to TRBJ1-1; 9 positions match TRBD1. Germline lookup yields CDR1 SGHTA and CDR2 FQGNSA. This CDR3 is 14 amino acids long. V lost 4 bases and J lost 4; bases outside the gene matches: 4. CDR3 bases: TGTGCCAGCAGCTGGGACAGGGTCCTCACTGAAGCTTTCTTT. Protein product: CASSWDRVLTEAFF.

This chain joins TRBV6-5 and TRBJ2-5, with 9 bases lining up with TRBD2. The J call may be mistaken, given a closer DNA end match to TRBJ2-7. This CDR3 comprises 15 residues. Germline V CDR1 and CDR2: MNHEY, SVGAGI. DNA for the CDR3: TGTGCCAGCACCTCAGCGGGGGGAAAGCCCTACGAGCAGTACTTC. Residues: CASTSAGGKPYEQYF.

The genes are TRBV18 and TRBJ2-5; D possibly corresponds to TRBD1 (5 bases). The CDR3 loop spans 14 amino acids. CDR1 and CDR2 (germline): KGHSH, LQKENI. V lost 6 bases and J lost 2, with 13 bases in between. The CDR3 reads CASSGRGTQETQYF. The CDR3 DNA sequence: TGTGCCAGCTCGGGTAGGGGAACACAAGAGACCCAGTACTTC.

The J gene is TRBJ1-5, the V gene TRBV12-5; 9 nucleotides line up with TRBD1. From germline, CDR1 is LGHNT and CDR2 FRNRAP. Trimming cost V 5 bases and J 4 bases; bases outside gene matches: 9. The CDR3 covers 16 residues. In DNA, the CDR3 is TGTGCTAGTGGTCCGCACAGGGGGCAGGGTAATCAGCCCCAGCATTTT. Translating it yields CASGPHRGQGNQPQHF.

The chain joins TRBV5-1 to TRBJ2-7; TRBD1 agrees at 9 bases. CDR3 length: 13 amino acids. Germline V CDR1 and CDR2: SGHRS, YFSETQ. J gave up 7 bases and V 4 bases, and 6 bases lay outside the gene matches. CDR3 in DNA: TGCGCCAGCAGCCGGGACAGGGTGCTTGAGCAGTACTTC. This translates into CASSRDRVLEQYF.

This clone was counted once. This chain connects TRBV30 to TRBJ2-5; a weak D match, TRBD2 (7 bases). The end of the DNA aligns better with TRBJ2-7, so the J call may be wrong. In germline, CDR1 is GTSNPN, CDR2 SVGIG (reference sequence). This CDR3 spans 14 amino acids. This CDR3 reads CAWGGATSSYEQYF. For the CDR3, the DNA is TGTGCCTGGGGGGGGGCCACGAGCTCCTACGAGCAGTACTTC.

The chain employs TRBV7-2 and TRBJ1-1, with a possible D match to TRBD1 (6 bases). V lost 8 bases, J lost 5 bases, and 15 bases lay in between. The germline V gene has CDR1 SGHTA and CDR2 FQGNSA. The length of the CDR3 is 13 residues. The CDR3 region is CASGPRGGTEAFF. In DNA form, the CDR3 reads TGTGCCAGCGGCCCGAGAGGGGGAACTGAAGCTTTCTTT.

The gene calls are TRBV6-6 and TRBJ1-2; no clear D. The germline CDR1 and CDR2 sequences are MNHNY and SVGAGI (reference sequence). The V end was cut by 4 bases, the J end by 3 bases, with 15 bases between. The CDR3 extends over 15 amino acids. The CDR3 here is CASSSHRPGDYGYTF. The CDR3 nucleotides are TGTGCCAGCAGTTCCCACCGACCCGGTGACTATGGCTACACCTTC.

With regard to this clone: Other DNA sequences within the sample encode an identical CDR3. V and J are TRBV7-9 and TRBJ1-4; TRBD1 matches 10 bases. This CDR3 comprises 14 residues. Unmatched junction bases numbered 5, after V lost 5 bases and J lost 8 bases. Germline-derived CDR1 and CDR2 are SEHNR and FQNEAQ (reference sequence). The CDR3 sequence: CASSLGTGDEKLFF. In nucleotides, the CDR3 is TGTGCCAGCAGCCTCGGGACAGGGGACGAAAAACTGTTTTTT.

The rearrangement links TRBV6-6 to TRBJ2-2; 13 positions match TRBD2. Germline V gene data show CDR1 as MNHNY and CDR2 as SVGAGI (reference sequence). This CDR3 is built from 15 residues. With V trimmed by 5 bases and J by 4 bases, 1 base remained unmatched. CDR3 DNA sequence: TGTGCCAGCAGTACTAGCGGGAGGGTCACCGGGGAGCTGTTTTTT. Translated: CASSTSGRVTGELFF.